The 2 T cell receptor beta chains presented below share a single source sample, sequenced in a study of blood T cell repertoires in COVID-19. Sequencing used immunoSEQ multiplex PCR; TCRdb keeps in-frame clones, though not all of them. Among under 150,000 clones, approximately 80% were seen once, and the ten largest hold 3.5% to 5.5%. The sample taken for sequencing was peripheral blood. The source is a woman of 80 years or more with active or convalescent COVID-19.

CDR3 amino acids: CASRLGLASAPGANVLTF. CDR3 bases: TGTGCCAGCAGGCTGGGACTAGCCTCAGCCCCTGGGGCCAACGTCCTGACTTTC. V gene TRBV2 combines with J gene TRBJ2-6; 9 positions match TRBD2. The CDR3 is 18 amino acids. J gave up 2 bases and V 6 bases, and 11 bases lay outside the gene matches. From germline, CDR1 is SNHLY and CDR2 FYNNEI.

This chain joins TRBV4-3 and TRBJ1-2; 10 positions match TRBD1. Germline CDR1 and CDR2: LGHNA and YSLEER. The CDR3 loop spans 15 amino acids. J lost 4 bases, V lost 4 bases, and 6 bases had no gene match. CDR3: CASSPVTGGSYGYTF. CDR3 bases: TGCGCCAGCAGCCCGGTGACAGGGGGCTCCTATGGCTACACCTTC.